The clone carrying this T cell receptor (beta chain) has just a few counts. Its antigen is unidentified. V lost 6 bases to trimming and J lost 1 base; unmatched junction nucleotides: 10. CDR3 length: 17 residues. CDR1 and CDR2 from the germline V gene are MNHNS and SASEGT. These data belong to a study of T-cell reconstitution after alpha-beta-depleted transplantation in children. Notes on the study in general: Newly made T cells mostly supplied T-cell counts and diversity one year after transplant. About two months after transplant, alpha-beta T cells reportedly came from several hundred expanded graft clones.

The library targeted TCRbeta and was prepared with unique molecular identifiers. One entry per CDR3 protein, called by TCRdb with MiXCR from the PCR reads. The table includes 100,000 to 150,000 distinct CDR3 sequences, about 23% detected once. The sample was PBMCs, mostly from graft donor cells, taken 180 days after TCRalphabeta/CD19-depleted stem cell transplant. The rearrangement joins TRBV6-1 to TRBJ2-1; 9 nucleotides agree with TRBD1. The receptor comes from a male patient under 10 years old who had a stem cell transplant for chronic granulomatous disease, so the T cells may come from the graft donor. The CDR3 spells CASSRGQGLNSYNEQFF. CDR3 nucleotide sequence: TGTGCCAGCAGCAGGGGACAGGGATTAAATTCCTACAATGAGCAGTTCTTC.